These T cell receptor beta chains were read from a single sample in a study of blood T cells in healthy people across ages. TCRdb used MiXCR to reprocess the 5' RACE reads, holding one entry per CDR3 protein. This sample has some 1.5 million distinct CDR3 sequences, with 28% found just once. The source material was blood. The receptors derive from a woman in her twenties or thirties in good health. Each CDR3 is given with its conserved first and last residue. Fields, in order: D gene, clone size, J gene, V gene, CDR3 DNA, CDR3 protein. A D gene is named only where the DNA matches it firmly. Clone size is given for some rows only: seen once, a few or many times, or a class if the clone is expanded.

D gene: .
clone size: many
J gene: TRBJ2-3
V gene: TRBV4-3
CDR3 DNA: TGCGCCAGCAGCCAAGGGGGGAGCCCCACAGATACGCAGTATTTT
CDR3 protein: CASSQGGSPTDTQYF

D gene: .
clone size: few
J gene: TRBJ1-5
V gene: TRBV4-1
CDR3 DNA: TGCGCCAGCAGCCAAGATCAAGGGAATAGCAATCAGCCCCAGCATTTT
CDR3 protein: CASSQDQGNSNQPQHF

D gene: TRBD2
clone size: few
J gene: TRBJ2-1
V gene: TRBV7-9
CDR3 DNA: TGTGCCAGCAGCGCCAGCGGGACTAGCGGGGGGGCCTACAATGAGCAGTTCTTC
CDR3 protein: CASSASGTSGGAYNEQFF

D gene: .
clone size: .
J gene: TRBJ1-5
V gene: TRBV12-3/TRBV12-4
CDR3 DNA: TGTGCCAGCAGTTTAGGCGAAGCTCGCAATCAGCCCCAGCATTTT
CDR3 protein: CASSLGEARNQPQHF

D gene: TRBD1
clone size: .
J gene: TRBJ2-4
V gene: TRBV5-1
CDR3 DNA: TGCGCCAGCAGCTGGAGGGGACAGGGGGACATTCAGTACTTC
CDR3 protein: CASSWRGQGDIQYF

D gene: TRBD1
clone size: .
J gene: TRBJ2-7
V gene: TRBV29-1
CDR3 DNA: TGCAGCGCCCGACAGGGGGCCTACGGGCAGTACTTC
CDR3 protein: CSARQGAYGQYF

D gene: TRBD2
clone size: .
J gene: TRBJ2-5
V gene: TRBV2
CDR3 DNA: TGTGCCAGCAGAGCGACTAGCGGACCCCAAGAGACCCAGTACTTC
CDR3 protein: CASRATSGPQETQYF

D gene: .
clone size: .
J gene: TRBJ2-7
V gene: TRBV4-3
CDR3 DNA: TGCGCCAGCAGCCAAGAGGCCGGGGCTCTTTCCTACGAGCAGTACTTC
CDR3 protein: CASSQEAGALSYEQYF

D gene: .
clone size: few
J gene: TRBJ2-1
V gene: TRBV28
CDR3 DNA: TGTGCCAGCAGTTTTGGCGGGGGCCAATACAATGAGCAGTTCTTC
CDR3 protein: CASSFGGGQYNEQFF

D gene: TRBD2
clone size: .
J gene: TRBJ2-3
V gene: TRBV7-6
CDR3 DNA: TGTGCCAGCAGCTTAGTAGCGGGGGGTCCCACAGATATGCAGTATTTT
CDR3 protein: CASSLVAGGPTDMQYF

D gene: TRBD1
clone size: .
J gene: TRBJ1-1
V gene: TRBV3-1
CDR3 DNA: TGTGCCAGCAGCTGGACAGGGGGCTTGTCTGAAGCTTTCTTT
CDR3 protein: CASSWTGGLSEAFF

D gene: .
clone size: many
J gene: TRBJ2-7
V gene: TRBV10-2
CDR3 DNA: TGCGCCAGCAGAAGAACGGGGTTGGGGGAGCAGTACTTC
CDR3 protein: CASRRTGLGEQYF

D gene: .
clone size: many
J gene: TRBJ1-1
V gene: TRBV7-2
CDR3 DNA: TGTGCCAGCAGCTTAGAAAGGGGGTTGGAGGCTTTCTTT
CDR3 protein: CASSLERGLEAFF

D gene: TRBD1
clone size: .
J gene: TRBJ1-5
V gene: TRBV4-1
CDR3 DNA: TGCGCCAGCAGCCATATCAGACAGGGGCCCAATCAGCCCCAGCATTTT
CDR3 protein: CASSHIRQGPNQPQHF

D gene: .
clone size: .
J gene: TRBJ2-4
V gene: TRBV12-3/TRBV12-4
CDR3 DNA: TGTGCCAGCAGCCCCGGGACGAATGGAAACATTCAGTACTTC
CDR3 protein: CASSPGTNGNIQYF

D gene: .
clone size: .
J gene: TRBJ1-2
V gene: TRBV20-1
CDR3 DNA: TGCAGTGCTAGAGATCCCAGGACACCAGAAAACTATGGCTACACCTTC
CDR3 protein: CSARDPRTPENYGYTF

D gene: .
clone size: many
J gene: TRBJ1-4
V gene: TRBV29-1
CDR3 DNA: TGCAGCGTTGAAGAAGGCAGAGGACAAGAAAAACTGTTTTTT
CDR3 protein: CSVEEGRGQEKLFF

D gene: TRBD1
clone size: .
J gene: TRBJ2-3
V gene: TRBV20-1
CDR3 DNA: TGCAGTGCTAGAGATGGACAGGGGGACACAGATACGCAGTATTTT
CDR3 protein: CSARDGQGDTDTQYF